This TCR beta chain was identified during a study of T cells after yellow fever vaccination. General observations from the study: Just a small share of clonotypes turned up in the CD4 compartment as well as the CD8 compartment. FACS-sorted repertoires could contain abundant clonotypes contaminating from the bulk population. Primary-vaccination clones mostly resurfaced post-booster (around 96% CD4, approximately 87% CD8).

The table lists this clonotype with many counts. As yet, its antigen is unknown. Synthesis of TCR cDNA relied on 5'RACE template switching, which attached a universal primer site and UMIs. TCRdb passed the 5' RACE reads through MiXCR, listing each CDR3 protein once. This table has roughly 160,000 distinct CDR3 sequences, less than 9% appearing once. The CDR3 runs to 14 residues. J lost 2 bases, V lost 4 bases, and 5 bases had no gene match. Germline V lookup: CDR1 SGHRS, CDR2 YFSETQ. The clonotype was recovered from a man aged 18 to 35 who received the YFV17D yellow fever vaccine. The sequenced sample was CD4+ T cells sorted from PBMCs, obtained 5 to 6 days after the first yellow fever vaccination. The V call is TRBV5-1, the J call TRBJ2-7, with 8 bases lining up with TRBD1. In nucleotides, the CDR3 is TGCGCCAGCAGCACACGACAGGGGCCCTACGAGCAGTACTTC. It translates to CASSTRQGPYEQYF.